This T cell receptor (beta chain) was profiled in a study of T cell changes during pregnancy in multiple sclerosis. Sequencing was performed with immunoSEQ multiplex PCR; in TCRdb, only in-frame clones are kept and a portion is missing. The sample records around 57,000 clones, under 95% being singletons. The ends were cut back, 7 bases at V and 7 bases at J, with 19 bases in the middle. The CDR3 spans 14 residues. Germline-derived CDR1 and CDR2 are LNHDA and SQIVND (reference sequence). The chain is built from TRBV19 and TRBJ1-2, with a tentative D call TRBD1 (5 bases). The source of this sequence is a female donor with multiple sclerosis, enrolled in a pregnancy study. Source: peripheral blood, taken in the second trimester of pregnancy. CDR3 sequence reads: CASTLEPQVGGYTF. In nucleotides, the CDR3 is TGTGCCAGTACCCTCGAGCCACAGGTTGGTGGCTACACCTTC.